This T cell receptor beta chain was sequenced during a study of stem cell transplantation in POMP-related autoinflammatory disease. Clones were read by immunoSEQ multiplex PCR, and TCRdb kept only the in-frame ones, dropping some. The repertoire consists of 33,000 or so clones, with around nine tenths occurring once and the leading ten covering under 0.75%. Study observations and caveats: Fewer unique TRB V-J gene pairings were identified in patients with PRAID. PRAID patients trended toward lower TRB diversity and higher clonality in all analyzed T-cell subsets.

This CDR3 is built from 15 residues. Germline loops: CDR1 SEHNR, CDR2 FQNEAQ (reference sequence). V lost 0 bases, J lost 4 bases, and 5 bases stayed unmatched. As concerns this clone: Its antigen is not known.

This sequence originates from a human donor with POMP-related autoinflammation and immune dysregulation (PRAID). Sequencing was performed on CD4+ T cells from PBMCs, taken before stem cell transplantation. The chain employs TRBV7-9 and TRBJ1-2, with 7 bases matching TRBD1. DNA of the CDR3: TGTGCCAGCAGCTTAGCGGTGACAGGGAGCTATGGCTACACCTTC. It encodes CASSLAVTGSYGYTF.